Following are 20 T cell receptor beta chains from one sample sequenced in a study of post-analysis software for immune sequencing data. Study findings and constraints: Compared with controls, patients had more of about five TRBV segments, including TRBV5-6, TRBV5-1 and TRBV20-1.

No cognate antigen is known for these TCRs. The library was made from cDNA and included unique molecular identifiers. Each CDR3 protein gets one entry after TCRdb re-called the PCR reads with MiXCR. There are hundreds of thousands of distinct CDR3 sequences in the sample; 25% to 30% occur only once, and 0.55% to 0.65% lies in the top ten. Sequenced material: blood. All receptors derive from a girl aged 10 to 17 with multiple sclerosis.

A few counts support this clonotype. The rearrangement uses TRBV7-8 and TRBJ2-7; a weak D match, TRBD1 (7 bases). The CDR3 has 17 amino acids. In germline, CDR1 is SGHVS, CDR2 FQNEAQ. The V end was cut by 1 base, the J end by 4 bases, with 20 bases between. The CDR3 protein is CASSLVPPGDSTYEQYF. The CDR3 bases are TGTGCCAGCAGCTTAGTTCCGCCGGGGGACAGTACTTACGAGCAGTACTTC.

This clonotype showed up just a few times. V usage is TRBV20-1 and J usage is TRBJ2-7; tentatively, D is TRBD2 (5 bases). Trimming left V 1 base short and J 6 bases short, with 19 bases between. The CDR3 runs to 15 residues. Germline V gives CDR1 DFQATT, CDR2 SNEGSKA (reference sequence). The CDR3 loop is CSARVVGGLFGEQYF. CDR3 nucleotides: TGCAGTGCTAGAGTAGTGGGCGGGCTTTTCGGCGAGCAGTACTTC.

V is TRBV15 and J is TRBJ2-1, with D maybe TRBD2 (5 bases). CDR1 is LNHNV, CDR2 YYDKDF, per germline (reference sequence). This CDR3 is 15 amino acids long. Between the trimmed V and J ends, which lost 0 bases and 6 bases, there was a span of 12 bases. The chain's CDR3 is CATSRDLSGPNEQFF. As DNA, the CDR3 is TGTGCCACCAGCAGAGATCTCAGCGGACCCAATGAGCAGTTCTTC.

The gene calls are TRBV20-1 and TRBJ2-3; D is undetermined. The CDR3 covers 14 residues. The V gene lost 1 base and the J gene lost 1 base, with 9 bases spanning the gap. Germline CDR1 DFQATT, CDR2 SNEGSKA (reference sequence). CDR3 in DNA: TGCAGTGCTAGAGCTAGGTTCGGCACAGATACGCAGTATTTT. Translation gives CSARARFGTDTQYF.

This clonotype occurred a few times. The CDR3, as DNA: TGTGCCAGCAGCTTACTTAGCGTGAGCTCTGGGGCCAACGTCCTGACTTTC. Its protein product is CASSLLSVSSGANVLTF. The chain joins TRBV7-2 to TRBJ2-6, with TRBD2 as a possible D gene (5 bases). Trimming shortened V by 2 bases and J by 0 bases, and 11 bases separated the two germline ends. The V gene's germline CDR1 is SGHTA and CDR2 FQGNSA. The CDR3 is 17 amino acids.

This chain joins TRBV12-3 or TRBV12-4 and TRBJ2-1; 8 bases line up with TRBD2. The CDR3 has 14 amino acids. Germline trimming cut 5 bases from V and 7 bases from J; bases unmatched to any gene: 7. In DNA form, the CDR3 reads TGTGCCAGCAGTCCCCCGGGGGGGCCAAATGAGCAGTTCTTC. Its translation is CASSPPGGPNEQFF.

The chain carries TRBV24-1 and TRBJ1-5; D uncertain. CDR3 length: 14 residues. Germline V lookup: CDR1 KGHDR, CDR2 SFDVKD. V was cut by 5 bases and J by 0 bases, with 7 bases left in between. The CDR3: CATSAQNSNQPQHF. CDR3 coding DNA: TGTGCCACCAGTGCTCAGAATAGCAATCAGCCCCAGCATTTT.

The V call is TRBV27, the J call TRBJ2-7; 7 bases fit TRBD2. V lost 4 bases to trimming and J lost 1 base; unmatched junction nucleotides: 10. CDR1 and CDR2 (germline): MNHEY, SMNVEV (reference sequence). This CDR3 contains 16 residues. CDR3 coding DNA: TGTGCCAGCAGTTGGCTACCTAGCGGCCCTTCCTACGAGCAGTACTTC. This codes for CASSWLPSGPSYEQYF.

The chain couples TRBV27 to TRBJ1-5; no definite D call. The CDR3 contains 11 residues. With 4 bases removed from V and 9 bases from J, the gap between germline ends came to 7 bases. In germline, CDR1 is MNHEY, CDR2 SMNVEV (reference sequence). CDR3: CASSYQLPQHF. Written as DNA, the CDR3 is TGTGCCAGCAGTTATCAGTTGCCCCAGCATTTT.

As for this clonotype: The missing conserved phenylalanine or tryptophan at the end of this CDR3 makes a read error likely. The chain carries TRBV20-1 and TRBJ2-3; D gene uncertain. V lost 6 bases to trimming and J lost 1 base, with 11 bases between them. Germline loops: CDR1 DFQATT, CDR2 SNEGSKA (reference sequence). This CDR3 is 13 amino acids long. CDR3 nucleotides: TGCAGTGCCCCTGAGACGGGCACAGATACGCAGTATTTG. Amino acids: CSAPETGTDTQYL.

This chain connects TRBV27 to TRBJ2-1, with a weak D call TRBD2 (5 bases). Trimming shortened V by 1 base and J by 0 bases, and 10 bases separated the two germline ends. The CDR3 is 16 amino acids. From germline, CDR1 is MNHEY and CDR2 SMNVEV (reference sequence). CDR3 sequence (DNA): TGTGCCAGCAGTTTATATCGGGGAATCTCCTACAATGAGCAGTTCTTC. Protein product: CASSLYRGISYNEQFF.

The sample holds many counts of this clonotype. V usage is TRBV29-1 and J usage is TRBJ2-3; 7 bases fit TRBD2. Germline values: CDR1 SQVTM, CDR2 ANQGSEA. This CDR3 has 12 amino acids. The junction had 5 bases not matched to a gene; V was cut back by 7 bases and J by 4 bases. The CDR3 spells CSGTGGADTQYF. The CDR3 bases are TGCAGCGGCACGGGGGGAGCAGATACGCAGTATTTT.

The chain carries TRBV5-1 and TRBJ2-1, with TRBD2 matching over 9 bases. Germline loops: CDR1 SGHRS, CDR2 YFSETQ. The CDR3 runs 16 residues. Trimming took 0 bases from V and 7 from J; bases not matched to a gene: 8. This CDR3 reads CASSLDSAGGVNEQFF. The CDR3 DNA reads TGCGCCAGCAGCTTGGATAGTGCGGGAGGGGTTAATGAGCAGTTCTTC.

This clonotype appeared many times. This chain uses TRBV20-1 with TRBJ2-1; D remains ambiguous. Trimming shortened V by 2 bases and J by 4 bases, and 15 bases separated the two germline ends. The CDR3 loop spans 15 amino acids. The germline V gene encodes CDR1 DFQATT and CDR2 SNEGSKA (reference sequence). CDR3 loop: CSARNPFDIYNEQFF. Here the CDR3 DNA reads TGCAGTGCTAGAAACCCGTTCGACATTTACAATGAGCAGTTCTTC.

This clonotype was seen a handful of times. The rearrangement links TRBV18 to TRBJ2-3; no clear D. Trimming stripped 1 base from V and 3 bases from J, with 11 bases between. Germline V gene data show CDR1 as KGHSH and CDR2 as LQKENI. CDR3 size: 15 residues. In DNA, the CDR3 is TGTGCCAGCTCACCACGGGCCGGCCTGACAGATACGCAGTATTTT. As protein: CASSPRAGLTDTQYF.

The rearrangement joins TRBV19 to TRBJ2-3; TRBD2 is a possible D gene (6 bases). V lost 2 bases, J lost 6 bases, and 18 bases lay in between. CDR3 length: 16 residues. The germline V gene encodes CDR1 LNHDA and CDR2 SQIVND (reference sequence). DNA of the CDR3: TGTGCCAGTAGTATACCCCCACTAGCAGCCGTTGATACGCAGTATTTT. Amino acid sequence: CASSIPPLAAVDTQYF.

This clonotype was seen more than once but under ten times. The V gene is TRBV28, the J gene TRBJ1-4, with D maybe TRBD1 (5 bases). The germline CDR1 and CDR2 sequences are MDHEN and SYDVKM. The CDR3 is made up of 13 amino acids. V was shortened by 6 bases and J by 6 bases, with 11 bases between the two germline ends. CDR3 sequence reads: CASSPPGDEKLFF. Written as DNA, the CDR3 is TGTGCCAGCAGCCCCCCGGGGGATGAAAAACTGTTTTTT. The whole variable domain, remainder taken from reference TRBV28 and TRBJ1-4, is DVKVTQSSRYLVKRTGEKVFLECVQDMDHENMFWYRQDPGLGLRLIYFSYDVKMKEKGDIPEGYSVSREKKERFSLILESASTNQTSMYLCASSPPGDEKLFFGSGTQLSVL.

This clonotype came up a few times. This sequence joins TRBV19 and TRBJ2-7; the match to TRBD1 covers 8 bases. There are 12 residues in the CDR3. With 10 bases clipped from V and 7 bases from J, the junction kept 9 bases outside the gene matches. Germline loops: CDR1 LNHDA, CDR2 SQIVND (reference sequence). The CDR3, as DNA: TGTGCCACCAGGACAGGGTACAATGAGCAGTACTTC. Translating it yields CATRTGYNEQYF.

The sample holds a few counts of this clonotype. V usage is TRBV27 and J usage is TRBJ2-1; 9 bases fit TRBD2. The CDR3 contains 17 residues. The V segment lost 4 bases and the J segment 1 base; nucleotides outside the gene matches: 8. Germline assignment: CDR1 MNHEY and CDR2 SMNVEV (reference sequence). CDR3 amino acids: CASSSLVSGGSYNEQFF. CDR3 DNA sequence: TGTGCCAGCAGTTCCCTAGTCAGCGGGGGGTCCTACAATGAGCAGTTCTTC.

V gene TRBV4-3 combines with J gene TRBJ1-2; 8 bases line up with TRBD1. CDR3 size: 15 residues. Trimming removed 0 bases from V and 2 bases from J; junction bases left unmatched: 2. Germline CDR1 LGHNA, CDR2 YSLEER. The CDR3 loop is CASSQEWDRNYGYTF. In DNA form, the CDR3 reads TGCGCCAGCAGCCAAGAATGGGACAGGAACTATGGCTACACCTTC.